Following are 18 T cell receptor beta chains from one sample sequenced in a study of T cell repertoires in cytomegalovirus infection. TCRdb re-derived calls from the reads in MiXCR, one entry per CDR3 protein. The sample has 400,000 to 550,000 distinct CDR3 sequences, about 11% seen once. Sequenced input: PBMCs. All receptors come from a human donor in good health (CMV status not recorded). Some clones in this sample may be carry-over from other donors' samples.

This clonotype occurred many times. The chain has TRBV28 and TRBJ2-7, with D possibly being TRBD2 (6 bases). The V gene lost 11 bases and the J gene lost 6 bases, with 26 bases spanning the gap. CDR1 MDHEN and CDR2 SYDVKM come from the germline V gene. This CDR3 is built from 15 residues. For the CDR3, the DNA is TGTGCCGCAGGGCCTACGGGGGATGGGATCTCCGAGCAGTACTTC. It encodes CAAGPTGDGISEQYF.

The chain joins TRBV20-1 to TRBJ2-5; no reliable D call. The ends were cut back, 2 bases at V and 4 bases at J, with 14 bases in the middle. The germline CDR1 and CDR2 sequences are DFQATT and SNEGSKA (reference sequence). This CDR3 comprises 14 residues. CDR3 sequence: CSARSPGPPETQYF. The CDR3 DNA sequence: TGCAGTGCTAGAAGTCCAGGACCCCCAGAGACCCAGTACTTC.

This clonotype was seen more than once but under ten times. The CDR3 DNA follows: TGTGCCACCAGCCCCCTATGGGGCGGGAGTACGGATGAGCAGTTCTTC. Amino acid sequence: CATSPLWGGSTDEQFF. The V gene is TRBV15, the J gene TRBJ2-1, with 7 bases identical to TRBD2. With V trimmed by 5 bases and J by 8 bases, 15 bases remained unmatched. This CDR3 comprises 16 residues. Germline V CDR1 and CDR2: LNHNV, YYDKDF (reference sequence).

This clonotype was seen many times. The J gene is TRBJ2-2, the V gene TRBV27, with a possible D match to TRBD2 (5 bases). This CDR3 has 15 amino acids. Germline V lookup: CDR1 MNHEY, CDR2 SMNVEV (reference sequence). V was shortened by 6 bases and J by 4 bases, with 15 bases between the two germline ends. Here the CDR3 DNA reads TGTGCCAGCAGCCCGGACTCGTCCGGCACCGGGGAGCTGTTTTTT. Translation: CASSPDSSGTGELFF.

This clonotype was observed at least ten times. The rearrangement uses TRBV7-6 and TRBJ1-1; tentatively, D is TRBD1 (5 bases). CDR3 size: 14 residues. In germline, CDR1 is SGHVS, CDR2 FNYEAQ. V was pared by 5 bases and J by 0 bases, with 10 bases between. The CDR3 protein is CASSQDTLNTEAFF. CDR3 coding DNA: TGTGCCAGCAGCCAGGACACCCTGAACACTGAAGCTTTCTTT.

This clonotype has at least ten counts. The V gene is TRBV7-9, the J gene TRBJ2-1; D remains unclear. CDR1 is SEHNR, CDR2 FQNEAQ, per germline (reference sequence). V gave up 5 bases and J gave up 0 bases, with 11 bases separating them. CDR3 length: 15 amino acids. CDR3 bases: TGTGCCAGCAGCCCGTCCGAGGTCTCCTACAATGAGCAGTTCTTC. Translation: CASSPSEVSYNEQFF.

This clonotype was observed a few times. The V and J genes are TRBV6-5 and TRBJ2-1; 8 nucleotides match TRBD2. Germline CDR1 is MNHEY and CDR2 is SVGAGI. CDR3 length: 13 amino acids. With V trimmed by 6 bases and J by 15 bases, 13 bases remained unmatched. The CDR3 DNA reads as TGTGCCAGCAGAGCGAGCGGGGGAGGAAAGCTGTTCTTC. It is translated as CASRASGGGKLFF.

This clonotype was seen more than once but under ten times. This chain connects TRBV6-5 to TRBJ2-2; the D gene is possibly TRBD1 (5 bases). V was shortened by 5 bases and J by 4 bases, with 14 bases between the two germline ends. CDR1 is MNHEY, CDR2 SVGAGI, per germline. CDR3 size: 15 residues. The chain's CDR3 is CASSPPVGATGELFF. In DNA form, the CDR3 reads TGTGCCAGCAGTCCCCCGGTAGGGGCCACCGGGGAGCTGTTTTTT.

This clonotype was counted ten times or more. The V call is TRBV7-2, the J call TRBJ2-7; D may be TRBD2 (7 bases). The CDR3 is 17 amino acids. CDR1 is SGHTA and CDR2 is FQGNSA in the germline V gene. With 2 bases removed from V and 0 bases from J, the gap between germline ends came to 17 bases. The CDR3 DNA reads TGTGCCAGCAGCTTAAATTCCGCGGGGGCCCTCTCCTACGAGCAGTACTTC. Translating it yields CASSLNSAGALSYEQYF.

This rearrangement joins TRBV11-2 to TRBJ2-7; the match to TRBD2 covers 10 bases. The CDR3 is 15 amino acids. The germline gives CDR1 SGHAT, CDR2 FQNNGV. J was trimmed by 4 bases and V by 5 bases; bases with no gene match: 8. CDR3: CASSQTSGNGYEQYF. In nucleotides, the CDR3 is TGTGCCAGCAGCCAAACTAGCGGGAATGGGTACGAGCAGTACTTC.

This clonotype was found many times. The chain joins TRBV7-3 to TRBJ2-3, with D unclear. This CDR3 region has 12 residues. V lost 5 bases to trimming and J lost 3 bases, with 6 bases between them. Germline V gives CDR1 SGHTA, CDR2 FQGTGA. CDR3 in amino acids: CASSGETDTQYF. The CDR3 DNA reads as TGTGCCAGCAGCGGGGAAACAGATACGCAGTATTTT.

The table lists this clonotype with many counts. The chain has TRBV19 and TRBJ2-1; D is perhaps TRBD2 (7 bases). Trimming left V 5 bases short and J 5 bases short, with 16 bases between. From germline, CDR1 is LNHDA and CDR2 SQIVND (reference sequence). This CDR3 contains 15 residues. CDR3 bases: TGTGCCAGTAGTCCCTTCGGGGGGCGAAACAATGAGCAGTTCTTC. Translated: CASSPFGGRNNEQFF.

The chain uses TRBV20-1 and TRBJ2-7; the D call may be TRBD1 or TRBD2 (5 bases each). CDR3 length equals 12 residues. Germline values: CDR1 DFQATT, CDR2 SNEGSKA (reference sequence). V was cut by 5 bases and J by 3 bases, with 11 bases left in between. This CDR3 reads CSAPPGGYEQYF. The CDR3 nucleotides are TGCAGTGCTCCCCCTGGGGGCTACGAGCAGTACTTC.

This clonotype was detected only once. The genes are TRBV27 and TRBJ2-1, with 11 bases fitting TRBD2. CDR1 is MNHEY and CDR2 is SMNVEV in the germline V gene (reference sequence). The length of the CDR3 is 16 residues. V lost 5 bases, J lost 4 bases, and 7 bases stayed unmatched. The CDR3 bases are TGTGCCAGCAGTGCGACTAGCGGGACACGTTACAATGAGCAGTTCTTC. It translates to CASSATSGTRYNEQFF.

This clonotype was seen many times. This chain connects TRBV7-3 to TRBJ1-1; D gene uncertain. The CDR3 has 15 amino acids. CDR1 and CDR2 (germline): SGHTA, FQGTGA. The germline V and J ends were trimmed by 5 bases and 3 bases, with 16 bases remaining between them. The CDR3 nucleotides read TGTGCCAGCAGCCGCGGAGACCTTGGCGACACTGAAGCTTTCTTT. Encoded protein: CASSRGDLGDTEAFF.

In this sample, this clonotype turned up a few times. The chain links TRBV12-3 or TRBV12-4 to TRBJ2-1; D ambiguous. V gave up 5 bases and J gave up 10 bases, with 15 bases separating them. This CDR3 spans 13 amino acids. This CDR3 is CASSLLTGGEQFF. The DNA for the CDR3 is TGTGCCAGCAGTCTTCTCACGGGCGGCGAGCAGTTCTTC.

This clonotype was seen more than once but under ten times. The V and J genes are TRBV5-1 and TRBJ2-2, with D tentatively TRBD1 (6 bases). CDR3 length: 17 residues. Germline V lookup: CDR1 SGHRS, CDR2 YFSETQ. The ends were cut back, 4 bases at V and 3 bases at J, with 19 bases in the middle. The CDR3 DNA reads TGCGCCAGCAGCCTGGTGGGGTCAGGGGCGGACACCGGGGAGCTGTTTTTT. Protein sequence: CASSLVGSGADTGELFF.

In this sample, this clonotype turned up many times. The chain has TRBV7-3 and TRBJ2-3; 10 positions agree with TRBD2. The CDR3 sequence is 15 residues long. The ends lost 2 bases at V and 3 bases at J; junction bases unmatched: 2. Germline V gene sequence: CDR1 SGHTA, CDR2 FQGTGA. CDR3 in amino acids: CASSLGLAETDTQYF. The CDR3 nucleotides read TGTGCCAGCAGCTTAGGACTAGCGGAGACAGATACGCAGTATTTT.